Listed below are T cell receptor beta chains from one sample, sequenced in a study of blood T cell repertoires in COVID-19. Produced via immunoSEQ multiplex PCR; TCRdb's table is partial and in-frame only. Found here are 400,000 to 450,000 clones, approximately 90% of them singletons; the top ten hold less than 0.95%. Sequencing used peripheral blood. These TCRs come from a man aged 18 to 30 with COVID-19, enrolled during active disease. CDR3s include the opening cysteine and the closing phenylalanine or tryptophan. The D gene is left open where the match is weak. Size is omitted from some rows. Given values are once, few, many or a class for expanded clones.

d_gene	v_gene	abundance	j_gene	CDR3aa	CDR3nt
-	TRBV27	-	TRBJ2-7	CASSLAGAPSYEQYF	TGTGCCAGCAGTTTGGCAGGGGCACCCTCCTACGAGCAGTACTTC
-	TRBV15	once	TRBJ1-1	CATSWARTEAFF	TGTGCCACCAGTTGGGCGAGAACTGAAGCTTTCTTT
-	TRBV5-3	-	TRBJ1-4	CARSSGLPNEKLFF	TGTGCCAGAAGCTCCGGACTTCCTAATGAAAAACTGTTTTTT
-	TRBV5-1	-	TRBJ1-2	CASSFSAGADYGYTF	TGCGCCAGCAGCTTTTCGGCGGGGGCGGACTATGGCTACACCTTC
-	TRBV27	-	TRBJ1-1	CASSLGLMNTEAFF	TGTGCCAGCAGTTTAGGACTAATGAACACTGAAGCTTTCTTT
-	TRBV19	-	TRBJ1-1	CASSLGGYEAFF	TGTGCCAGTAGCCTCGGCGGCTATGAAGCTTTCTTT
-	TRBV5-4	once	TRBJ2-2	CASSGRITGELFF	TGTGCCAGCAGCGGCAGGATTACCGGGGAGCTGTTTTTT
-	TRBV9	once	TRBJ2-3	CASSPPTGITDTQYF	TGTGCCAGCAGCCCCCCAACCGGGATCACAGATACGCAGTATTTT
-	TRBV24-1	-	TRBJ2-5	CATSDLLGGRETQYF	TGTGCCACCAGTGATTTGCTTGGGGGGAGGGAGACCCAGTACTTC
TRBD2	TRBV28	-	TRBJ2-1	CASSLLPGLAGTSYNEQFF	TGTGCCAGCAGTCTTTTACCGGGACTAGCGGGGACCTCCTACAATGAGCAGTTCTTC
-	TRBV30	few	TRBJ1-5	CAWSAGWNQPQHF	TGTGCCTGGAGTGCCGGGTGGAATCAGCCCCAGCATTTT
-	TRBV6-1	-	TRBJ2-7	CASSDRSSYEQYF	TGTGCCAGCAGTGATCGGAGCTCCTACGAGCAGTACTTC
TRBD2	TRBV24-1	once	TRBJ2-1	CATSDATSAYNEQFF	TGTGCCACCAGTGATGCGACTAGCGCCTACAATGAGCAGTTCTTC
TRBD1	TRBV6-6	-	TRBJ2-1	CASSLTGSNYNEQFF	TGTGCCAGCAGCCTGACAGGGTCAAACTACAATGAGCAGTTCTTC
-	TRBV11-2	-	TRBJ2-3	CASSQGGVSTDTQYF	TGTGCCAGCAGCCAGGGCGGGGTCAGCACAGATACGCAGTATTTT
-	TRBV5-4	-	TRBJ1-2	CASSGGKSGYGYTF	TGTGCCAGCAGCGGCGGGAAGTCTGGCTATGGCTACACCTTC
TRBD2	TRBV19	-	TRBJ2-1	CASSLTSGFYNEQFF	TGTGCCAGTAGTCTGACTAGCGGTTTCTACAATGAGCAGTTCTTC
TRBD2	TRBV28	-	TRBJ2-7	CASRQTRTSGTYEQYF	TGTGCCAGCAGGCAAACGCGGACTAGCGGGACGTACGAGCAGTACTTC
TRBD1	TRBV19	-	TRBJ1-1	CASSIRGTGNTEAFF	TGTGCCAGTAGTATAAGAGGGACAGGGAACACTGAAGCTTTCTTT
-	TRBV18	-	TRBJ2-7	CASSPQGGDEQYF	TGTGCCAGCTCACCCCAGGGTGGGGACGAGCAGTACTTC
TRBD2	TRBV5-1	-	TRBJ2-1	CASSFGSSGINEQFF	TGCGCCAGCAGCTTCGGGAGTAGCGGGATCAATGAGCAGTTCTTC
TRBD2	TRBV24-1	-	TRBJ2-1	CATSDSGLDNEQFF	TGTGCCACCAGTGACTCGGGACTAGACAATGAGCAGTTCTTC
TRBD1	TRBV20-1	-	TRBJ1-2	CSASGTGPMHGYTF	TGCAGTGCTAGTGGGACAGGGCCTATGCATGGCTACACCTTC
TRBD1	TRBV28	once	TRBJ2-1	CASSPNRGLNNEQFF	TGTGCCAGCAGTCCCAACAGGGGGCTGAACAATGAGCAGTTCTTC
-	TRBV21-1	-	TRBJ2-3	CASSRRQGAITDTQYF	TGTGCCAGCAGCAGAAGACAGGGGGCGATCACAGATACGCAGTATTTT
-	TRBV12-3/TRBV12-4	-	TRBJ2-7	CASSLVQAQQYF	TGTGCCAGCAGTTTGGTCCAGGCCCAGCAGTACTTC
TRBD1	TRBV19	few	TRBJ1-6	CASSPLDRNNSPLHF	TGTGCCAGTAGTCCGTTGGACAGGAATAATTCACCCCTCCACTTT
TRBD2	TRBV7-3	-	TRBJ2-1	CASSFGLAGGGEQFF	TGTGCCAGCAGCTTTGGACTAGCGGGAGGTGGTGAGCAGTTCTTC
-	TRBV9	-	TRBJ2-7	CASSVGGHQEPEQYF	TGTGCCAGCAGCGTAGGGGGACATCAGGAGCCGGAGCAGTACTTC
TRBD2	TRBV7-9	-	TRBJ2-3	CASNLPGSGGSTDTQYF	TGTGCCAGCAACCTCCCGGGGAGCGGGGGAAGCACAGATACGCAGTATTTT
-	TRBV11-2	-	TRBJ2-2	CASSLDFIRVTGELFF	TGTGCCAGCAGCTTAGACTTCATCAGGGTAACCGGGGAGCTGTTTTTT
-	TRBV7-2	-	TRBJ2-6	CATPGEVFAGANVLTF	TGTGCCACCCCTGGGGAGGTTTTTGCTGGGGCCAACGTCCTGACTTTC
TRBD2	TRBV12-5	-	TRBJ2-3	CASGLGRTSGSIDTQYF	TGTGCTAGTGGTTTGGGCCGGACTAGCGGGAGTATAGATACGCAGTATTTT
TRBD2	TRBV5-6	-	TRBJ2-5	CASSRLTGGLQETQYF	TGTGCCAGCAGCCGACTGACGGGGGGACTTCAAGAGACCCAGTACTTC
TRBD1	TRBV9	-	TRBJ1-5	CASSETGDLGQPQHF	TGTGCCAGCAGCGAAACAGGGGATTTGGGTCAGCCCCAGCATTTT
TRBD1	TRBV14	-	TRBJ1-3	CASSQDRTGVSSGNTIYF	TGTGCCAGCAGCCAAGATCGGACAGGCGTAAGCTCTGGAAACACCATATATTTT
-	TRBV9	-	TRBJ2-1	CASSPLSGTYNEQFF	TGTGCCAGCAGCCCCCTGAGCGGCACCTACAATGAGCAGTTCTTC
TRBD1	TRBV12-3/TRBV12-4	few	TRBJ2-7	CASRRQGSYEQYF	TGTGCCAGCAGACGACAGGGGTCCTACGAGCAGTACTTC
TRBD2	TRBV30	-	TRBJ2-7	CALGLAGGGDEQYF	TGTGCCCTGGGACTAGCGGGAGGAGGTGACGAGCAGTACTTC
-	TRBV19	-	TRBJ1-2	CASSRAGVTNYGYTF	TGTGCCAGTAGTAGGGCAGGGGTAACTAACTATGGCTACACCTTC
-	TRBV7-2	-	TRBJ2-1	CASSLAAAIYNEQFF	TGTGCCAGCAGCTTAGCGGCGGCAATCTACAATGAGCAGTTCTTC
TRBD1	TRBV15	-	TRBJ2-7	CATSRAGTGSYEQYF	TGTGCCACCAGCAGAGCTGGGACAGGGTCCTACGAGCAGTACTTC
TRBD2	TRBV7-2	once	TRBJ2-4	CASSPGLPNIQYF	TGTGCCAGCAGCCCGGGACTACCAAACATTCAGTACTTC
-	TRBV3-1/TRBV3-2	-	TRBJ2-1	CASSWETRRGNEQFF	TGTGCCAGCAGCTGGGAAACCCGACGGGGAAATGAGCAGTTCTTC
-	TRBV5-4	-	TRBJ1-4	CASSFGVTTNEKLFF	TGTGCCAGCAGCTTTGGAGTTACAACTAATGAAAAACTGTTTTTT
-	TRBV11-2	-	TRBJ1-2	CASSLLDSYGYTF	TGTGCCAGCAGCTTATTAGACTCATATGGCTACACCTTC
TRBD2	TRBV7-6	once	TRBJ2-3	CASSRYAAGAGRDTQYF	TGTGCCAGCAGCCGATACGCCGCGGGAGCGGGAAGGGATACGCAGTATTTT
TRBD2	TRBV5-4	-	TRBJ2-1	CASSPELAGAGMLNEQFF	TGTGCCAGCAGCCCCGAACTAGCGGGAGCTGGTATGCTGAATGAGCAGTTCTTC
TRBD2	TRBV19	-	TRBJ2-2	CASTVSSGGARELFF	TGTGCCAGTACGGTTTCGAGCGGGGGGGCTAGGGAGCTGTTTTTT
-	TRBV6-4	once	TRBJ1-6	CASRRASDNSPLHF	TGTGCCAGCAGGAGGGCGTCAGATAATTCACCCCTCCACTTT
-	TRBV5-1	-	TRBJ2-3	CASSSGLNTDTQYF	TGCGCCAGCAGCTCGGGACTCAACACAGATACGCAGTATTTT
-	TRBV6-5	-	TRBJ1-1	CASSRTGFTEAFF	TGTGCCAGCAGTCGCACAGGATTCACTGAAGCTTTCTTT
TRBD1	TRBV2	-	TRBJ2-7	CASSYRGRNYEQYF	TGTGCCAGCAGCTACAGGGGGCGCAACTACGAGCAGTACTTC
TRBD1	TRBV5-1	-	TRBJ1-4	CASSPHPGQNNEKLFF	TGCGCCAGCAGCCCCCACCCGGGACAGAATAATGAAAAACTGTTTTTT
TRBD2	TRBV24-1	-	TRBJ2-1	CATSDSQSGGFDEQFF	TGTGCCACCAGTGATTCCCAATCGGGGGGGTTCGATGAGCAGTTCTTC